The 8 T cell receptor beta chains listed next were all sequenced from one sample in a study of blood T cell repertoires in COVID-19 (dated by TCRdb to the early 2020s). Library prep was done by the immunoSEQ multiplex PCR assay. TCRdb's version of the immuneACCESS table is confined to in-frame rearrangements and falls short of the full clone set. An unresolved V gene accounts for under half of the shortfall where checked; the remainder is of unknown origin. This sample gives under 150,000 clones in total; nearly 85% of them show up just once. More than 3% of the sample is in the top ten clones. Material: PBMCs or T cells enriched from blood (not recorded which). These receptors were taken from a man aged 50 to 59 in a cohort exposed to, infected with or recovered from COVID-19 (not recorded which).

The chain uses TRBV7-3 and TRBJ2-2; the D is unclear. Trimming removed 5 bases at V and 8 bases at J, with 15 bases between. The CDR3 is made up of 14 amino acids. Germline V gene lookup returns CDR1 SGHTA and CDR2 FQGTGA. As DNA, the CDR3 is TGTGCCAGCAGCCCAAGTCCCGCCGGTGGGGAGCTGTTTTTT. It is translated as CASSPSPAGGELFF.

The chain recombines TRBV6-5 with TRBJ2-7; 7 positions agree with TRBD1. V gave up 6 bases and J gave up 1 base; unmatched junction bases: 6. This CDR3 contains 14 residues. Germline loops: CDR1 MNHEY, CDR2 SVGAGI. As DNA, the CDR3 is TGTGCCAGCAGACCCACAGGGGCGTCCTACGAGCAGTACTTC. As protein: CASRPTGASYEQYF.

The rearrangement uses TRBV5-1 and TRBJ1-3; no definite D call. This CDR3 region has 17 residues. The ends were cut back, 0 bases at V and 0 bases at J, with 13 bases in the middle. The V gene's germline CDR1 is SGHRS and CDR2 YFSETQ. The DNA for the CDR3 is TGCGCCAGCAGCTTGGGGGTCCAGCGGAGCTCTGGAAACACCATATATTTT. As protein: CASSLGVQRSSGNTIYF. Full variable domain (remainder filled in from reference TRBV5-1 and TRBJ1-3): KAGVTQTPRYLIKTRGQQVTLSCSPISGHRSVSWYQQTPGQGLQFLFEYFSETQRNKGNFPGRFSGRQFSNSRSEMNVSTLELGDSALYLCASSLGVQRSSGNTIYFGEGSWLTVV.

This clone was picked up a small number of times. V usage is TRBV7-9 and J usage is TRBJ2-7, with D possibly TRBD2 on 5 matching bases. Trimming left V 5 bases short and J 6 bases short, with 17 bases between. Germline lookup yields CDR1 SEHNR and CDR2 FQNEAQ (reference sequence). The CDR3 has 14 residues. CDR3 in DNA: TGTGCCAGCAGCCCGCCCCGCAGGACTGGCGAGCAGTACTTC. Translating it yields CASSPPRRTGEQYF. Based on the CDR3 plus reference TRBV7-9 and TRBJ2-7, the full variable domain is DTGVSQNPRHKITKRGQNVTFRCDPISEHNRLYWYRQTLGQGPEFLTYFQNEAQLEKSRLLSDRFSAERPKGSFSTLEIQRTEQGDSAMYLCASSPPRRTGEQYFGPGTRLTVT.

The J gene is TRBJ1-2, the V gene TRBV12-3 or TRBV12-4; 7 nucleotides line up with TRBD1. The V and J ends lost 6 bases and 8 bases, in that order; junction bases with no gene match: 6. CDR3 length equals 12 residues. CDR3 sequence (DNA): TGTGCCAGCAGCCAGGGGGTCCCCGGCTACACCTTC. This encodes CASSQGVPGYTF.

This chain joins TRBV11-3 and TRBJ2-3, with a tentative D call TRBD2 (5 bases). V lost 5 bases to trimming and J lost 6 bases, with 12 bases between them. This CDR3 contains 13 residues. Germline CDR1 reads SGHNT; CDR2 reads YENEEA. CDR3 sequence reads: CASSPGSGDTQYF. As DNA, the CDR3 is TGTGCCAGCAGCCCGGGATCCGGGGATACGCAGTATTTT.

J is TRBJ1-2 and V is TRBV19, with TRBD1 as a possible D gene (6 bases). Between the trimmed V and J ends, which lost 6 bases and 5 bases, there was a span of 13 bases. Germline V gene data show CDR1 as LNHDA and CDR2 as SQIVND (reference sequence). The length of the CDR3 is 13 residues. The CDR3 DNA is TGTGCCAGTAGCTACAGGGAACTTTATGGCTACACCTTC. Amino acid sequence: CASSYRELYGYTF.

CDR3: CASRTDFTGELFF. Written as DNA, the CDR3 is TGTGCCAGCAGGACGGACTTCACCGGGGAGCTGTTTTTT. V is TRBV2 and J is TRBJ2-2; D perhaps matches TRBD2 (5 bases). The length of the CDR3 is 13 residues. Germline values: CDR1 SNHLY, CDR2 FYNNEI. V was shortened by 6 bases and J by 4 bases, with 9 bases between the two germline ends.